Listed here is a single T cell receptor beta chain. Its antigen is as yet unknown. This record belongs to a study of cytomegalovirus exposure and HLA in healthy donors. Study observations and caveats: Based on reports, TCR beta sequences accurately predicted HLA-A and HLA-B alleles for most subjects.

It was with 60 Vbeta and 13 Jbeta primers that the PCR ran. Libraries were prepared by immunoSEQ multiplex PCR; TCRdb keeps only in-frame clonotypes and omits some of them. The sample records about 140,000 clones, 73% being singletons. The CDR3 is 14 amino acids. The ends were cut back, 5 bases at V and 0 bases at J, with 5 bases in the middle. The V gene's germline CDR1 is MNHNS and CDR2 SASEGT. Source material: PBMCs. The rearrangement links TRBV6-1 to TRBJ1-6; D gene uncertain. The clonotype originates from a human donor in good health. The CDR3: CASSRSSYNSPLHF. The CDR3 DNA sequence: TGTGCCAGCAGTCGGTCCTCCTATAATTCACCCCTCCACTTT.